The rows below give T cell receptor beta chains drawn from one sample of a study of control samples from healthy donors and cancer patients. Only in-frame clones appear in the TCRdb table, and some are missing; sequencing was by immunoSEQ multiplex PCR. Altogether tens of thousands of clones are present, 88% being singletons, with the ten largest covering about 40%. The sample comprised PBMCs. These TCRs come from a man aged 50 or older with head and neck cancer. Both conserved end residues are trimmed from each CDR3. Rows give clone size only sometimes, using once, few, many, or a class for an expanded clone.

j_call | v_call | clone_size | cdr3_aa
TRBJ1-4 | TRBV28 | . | ASRGGLINEKLF
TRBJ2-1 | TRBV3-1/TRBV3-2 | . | ASSLNLQGEQF
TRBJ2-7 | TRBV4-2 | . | ASSQGVGRYEQY
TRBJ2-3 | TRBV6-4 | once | ASSLSGGGTDTQY
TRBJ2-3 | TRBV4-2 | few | ASSPIRSSADTQY
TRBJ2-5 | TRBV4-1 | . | ASSRGGVETQY
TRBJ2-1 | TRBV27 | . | ASRGLSSRNEQF
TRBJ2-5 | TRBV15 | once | ATSPRQDQETQY
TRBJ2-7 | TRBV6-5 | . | ASRRRGLNEQY
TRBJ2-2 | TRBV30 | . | AWRGPRAIWFGETGELF
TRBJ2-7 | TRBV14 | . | ASSQRGVRLGGQY
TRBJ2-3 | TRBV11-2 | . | ASRRTSGADTQY